This T cell receptor beta chain stems from a study of T cells expressing NK-cell markers. Study-wide background: Seven donors tested HCMV-seropositive and one tested seronegative among the eight sequenced. Study-level results: Of the CD8+ T cell pool in about six donors, roughly 1.0-8% was accounted for by dominant NKG2C+ clonotypes.

Reprocessing the 5' RACE reads, TCRdb reports a single entry for every CDR3 protein and omits DNA. The sample data list 550,000 to 600,000 distinct CDR3 sequences. A remark on this clonotype: Its matching antigen is unknown.

Germline-derived CDR1 and CDR2 are DFQATT and SNEGSKA (reference sequence). The CDR3 has 14 residues. The clonotype comes from a man aged 18 to 30 in good health. The sample taken for sequencing was blood T cells: a sorted CD56 or NKG2C T cell subset, CD4+ or CD8+ T cells, or bulk PBMC T cells (not recorded which). The chain recombines TRBV20-1 with TRBJ1-2. The CDR3 is CSAPHYPTSYGYTF.